The 24 T cell receptor beta chains below were found in one sample sequenced in a study of blood T cell repertoires in COVID-19. Sequenced by immunoSEQ multiplex PCR; TCRdb stores in-frame clones only, minus some. This repertoire shows 300,000 to 350,000 clones, around 88% found once; its top ten account for 2.5% to 3.5%. The sample taken for sequencing was peripheral blood. Receptor source: a man younger than 45 with active or convalescent COVID-19.

The chain joins TRBV30 to TRBJ1-3; a weak D match, TRBD1 (6 bases). V lost 0 bases and J 1 base, leaving 7 bases between the germline ends. The length of the CDR3 is 14 residues. Germline CDR1 and CDR2: GTSNPN and SVGIG (reference sequence). CDR3 region: CAWSVTGSGNTIYF. The CDR3 nucleotides read TGTGCCTGGAGTGTTACAGGGTCTGGAAACACCATATATTTT.

This chain joins TRBV6-5 and TRBJ2-3, with 9 nucleotides matching TRBD1. CDR1 and CDR2 from the germline V gene are MNHEY and SVGAGI. With 6 bases clipped from V and 7 bases from J, the junction kept 8 bases outside the gene matches. The length of the CDR3 is 14 residues. In DNA, the CDR3 is TGTGCCAGCAGATATACAGGGGGCCCAAATACGCAGTATTTT. It codes for CASRYTGGPNTQYF.

This clone was observed once. This chain joins TRBV7-2 and TRBJ2-3; D is uncertain. With 2 bases removed from V and 0 bases from J, the gap between germline ends came to 9 bases. The CDR3 has 15 amino acids. From germline, CDR1 is SGHTA and CDR2 FQGNSA. The CDR3 loop reads CASSLLRTSTDTQYF. CDR3 bases: TGTGCCAGCAGCTTATTACGCACTAGCACAGATACGCAGTATTTT.

This clone was observed a handful of times. The rearrangement uses TRBV4-1 and TRBJ2-3; possible D gene TRBD1, 6 bases. This CDR3 spans 15 amino acids. CDR1 MGHRA and CDR2 YSYEKL come from the germline V gene. The V gene lost 1 base and the J gene lost 2 bases, with 10 bases spanning the gap. CDR3 bases: TGCGCCAGCAGCCAAGGGCAGGGGCACACAGATACGCAGTATTTT. Encoded protein: CASSQGQGHTDTQYF.

CDR3 protein: CASSGARGPQHF. The CDR3 DNA reads as TGTGCCAGCAGTGGCGCCCGGGGGCCCCAGCATTTT. The chain is built from TRBV6-2 or TRBV6-3 and TRBJ1-5; D is undetermined. In germline, CDR1 is MNHEY, CDR2 SVGEGT. Trimming cost V 5 bases and J 9 bases, with 11 bases left between them. The CDR3 runs to 12 residues.

This clone was seen more than once but under ten times. The genes are TRBV5-4 and TRBJ2-5; unclear D gene. The CDR3 has 14 residues. The V gene's germline CDR1 is SGHNT and CDR2 YYREEE (reference sequence). V was pared by 6 bases and J by 2 bases, with 14 bases between. The CDR3 sequence: CASKAGAVQETQYF. DNA of the CDR3: TGTGCCAGCAAAGCTGGTGCGGTACAAGAGACCCAGTACTTC.

This chain joins TRBV28 and TRBJ2-7, with 9 positions matching TRBD2. V trimming: 9 bases; J trimming: 6 bases; junction bases outside the gene matches: 27. Germline CDR1 is MDHEN and CDR2 is SYDVKM. This CDR3 spans 19 amino acids. The DNA of the CDR3 is TGTGCCAGTGGGGAGACATGGGGTAGCGGGAGAATCAGGTTAGGCGAGCAGTACTTC. Translation: CASGETWGSGRIRLGEQYF. The full variable domain, its missing parts supplied by reference TRBV28 and TRBJ2-7, is DVKVTQSSRYLVKRTGEKVFLECVQDMDHENMFWYRQDPGLGLRLIYFSYDVKMKEKGDIPEGYSVSREKKERFSLILESASTNQTSMYLCASGETWGSGRIRLGEQYFGPGTRLTVT.

V usage is TRBV9 and J usage is TRBJ2-1, with D maybe TRBD2 (7 bases). The V gene lost 5 bases and the J gene lost 3 bases, with 15 bases spanning the gap. This CDR3 contains 15 residues. Looked up from germline, CDR1 is SGDLS and CDR2 is YYNGEE. The CDR3 loop reads CASSEGGAGYNEQFF. DNA for the CDR3: TGTGCCAGCAGTGAGGGGGGGGCTGGCTACAATGAGCAGTTCTTC.

The chain recombines TRBV10-1 with TRBJ2-7; maybe TRBD2 (7 bases). V lost 3 bases to trimming and J lost 3 bases, with 15 bases between them. The CDR3 sequence is 15 residues long. Germline V gene lookup returns CDR1 WNHNN and CDR2 SYGVQD (reference sequence). As DNA, the CDR3 is TGCGCCAGCAGTGATGGTAACAGGGAGGGCTACGAGCAGTACTTC. It codes for CASSDGNREGYEQYF.

The chain combines TRBV6-5 with TRBJ1-5; 10 bases line up with TRBD1. Trimming removed 2 bases from V and 5 bases from J; junction bases left unmatched: 3. The CDR3 extends over 15 amino acids. The germline gives CDR1 MNHEY, CDR2 SVGAGI. The DNA for the CDR3 is TGTGCCAGCAGTTACGGGACAGGGGACGATCAGCCCCAGCATTTT. Protein: CASSYGTGDDQPQHF.

Remarks on this clone: Other DNA variants within this sample encode the same CDR3. The V gene is TRBV7-3, the J gene TRBJ2-5, with D uncertain. Germline-derived CDR1 and CDR2 are SGHTA and FQGTGA. CDR3 length equals 13 residues. V lost 5 bases and J 1 base, leaving 8 bases between the germline ends. The CDR3 region is CASSPTVQETQYF. For the CDR3, the DNA is TGTGCCAGCAGCCCTACGGTCCAAGAGACCCAGTACTTC.

CDR3 loop: CASSIAGSPYEQYF. The CDR3 DNA reads as TGTGCCAGTAGTATTGCGGGCAGCCCCTACGAGCAGTACTTC. The chain carries TRBV19 and TRBJ2-7, with TRBD2 as a possible D gene (5 bases). Germline CDR1 is LNHDA and CDR2 is SQIVND (reference sequence). The CDR3 is made up of 14 amino acids. The V end lost 3 bases, the J end lost 2 bases, and 11 bases lay between the germline ends.

This clone was detected once. This rearrangement joins TRBV18 to TRBJ2-7; maybe TRBD2 (6 bases). Looked up from germline, CDR1 is KGHSH and CDR2 is LQKENI. Trimming removed 5 bases from V and 4 bases from J, with 12 bases in between. The CDR3 covers 13 residues. The CDR3 region is CASSESSEYEQYF. In nucleotides, the CDR3 is TGTGCCAGCTCAGAATCTAGCGAGTACGAGCAGTACTTC.

CDR3 sequence reads: CSIAPLLTGIDYGYTF. Here the CDR3 DNA reads TGCAGCATCGCCCCTCTTTTGACAGGGATCGATTATGGCTACACCTTC. The chain couples TRBV29-1 to TRBJ1-2, with 7 bases identical to TRBD1. The junction had 20 bases not matched to a gene; V was cut back by 8 bases and J by 5 bases. The germline gives CDR1 SQVTM, CDR2 ANQGSEA. The CDR3 is 16 amino acids.

The V and J genes are TRBV7-2 and TRBJ2-7; no reliable D call. Trimming shortened V by 5 bases and J by 1 base, and 12 bases separated the two germline ends. The CDR3 totals 14 residues. The germline gives CDR1 SGHTA, CDR2 FQGNSA. The chain's CDR3 is CASSLLVGSYEQYF. The CDR3 nucleotides read TGTGCCAGCAGCCTCTTAGTTGGTTCCTACGAGCAGTACTTC.

This chain links TRBV7-2 with TRBJ1-2; TRBD1 matches 7 bases. The CDR3 length is 14 residues. J gave up 4 bases and V 6 bases, and 8 bases lay outside the gene matches. The V gene's germline CDR1 is SGHTA and CDR2 FQGNSA. The CDR3 nucleotides read TGTGCCAGCAGGGACAGGACGCGGGGCTATGGCTACACCTTC. Amino acid sequence: CASRDRTRGYGYTF.

This rearrangement joins TRBV5-6 to TRBJ2-1; TRBD2 agrees at 9 bases. Germline assignment: CDR1 SGHDT and CDR2 YYEEEE. The CDR3 runs to 16 residues. With 4 bases clipped from V and 2 bases from J, the junction kept 7 bases outside the gene matches. CDR3 bases: TGTGCCAGCAGCCTCGCGGGGGGGTTCACCTACAATGAGCAGTTCTTC. It is translated as CASSLAGGFTYNEQFF.

This rearrangement joins TRBV30 to TRBJ2-2, with 9 bases that match TRBD2. The J segment lost 5 bases and the V segment lost 5 bases, leaving 6 bases of the junction unmatched. This CDR3 spans 14 amino acids. Germline loops: CDR1 GTSNPN, CDR2 SVGIG (reference sequence). The CDR3 DNA sequence: TGTGCCTGGGAGGTCGCGGGGGGGACCGGGGAGCTGTTTTTT. This gives the protein CAWEVAGGTGELFF.

This clone has only a few counts. The chain joins TRBV7-9 to TRBJ2-1; D may be TRBD1 (7 bases). In germline, CDR1 is SEHNR, CDR2 FQNEAQ (reference sequence). The CDR3 loop spans 15 amino acids. V was clipped by 5 bases and J by 8 bases, with 19 bases between them. The CDR3 DNA reads TGTGCCAGCAGCCGTAGGAGGGGGCCTCGGGATGAGCAGTTCTTC. It encodes CASSRRRGPRDEQFF.

The chain employs TRBV5-1 and TRBJ1-3; maybe TRBD1 (5 bases). V lost 6 bases and J lost 0, with 16 bases in between. The CDR3 covers 16 residues. Germline values: CDR1 SGHRS, CDR2 YFSETQ. CDR3 DNA: TGCGCCAGCACCGCGTCAGGGCGGAGCTCTGGAAACACCATATATTTT. It is translated as CASTASGRSSGNTIYF.

The chain is built from TRBV21-1 and TRBJ2-5; the D call of TRBD2 is as the table states it, not checked on the DNA. TRBV21-1 is reported as a pseudogene. CDR3 length equals 15 residues. The DNA of the CDR3 is TGTGCCAGCAGCGCCCCGACTAAGGTAGGAGAGACCCAGTACTTC. It yields the protein CASSAPTKVGETQYF.

The rearrangement links TRBV30 to TRBJ1-2; 9 bases fit TRBD1. Germline CDR1 is GTSNPN and CDR2 is SVGIG (reference sequence). The CDR3 extends over 15 amino acids. With 0 bases clipped from V and 4 bases from J, the junction kept 6 bases outside the gene matches. As DNA, the CDR3 is TGTGCCTGGAGTGTACAGAGGACAGGGGTCTATGGCTACACCTTC. It encodes CAWSVQRTGVYGYTF.

This CDR3 is CAYRDRGHNGYTF. CDR3 sequence (DNA): TGTGCATACCGGGACAGGGGACATAATGGCTACACCTTC. V usage is TRBV30 and J usage is TRBJ1-2; 10 nucleotides agree with TRBD1. This CDR3 contains 13 residues. CDR1 GTSNPN and CDR2 SVGIG come from the germline V gene (reference sequence).

This clone was detected once. The CDR3: CASSQEVGQVTDTQYF. DNA for the CDR3: TGTGCCAGCAGCCAAGAGGTAGGACAGGTCACAGATACGCAGTATTTT. J is TRBJ2-3 and V is TRBV4-2; 7 bases are shared with TRBD1. This CDR3 has 16 amino acids. V was clipped by 0 bases and J by 2 bases; unmatched bases: 5. CDR1 is LGHNA and CDR2 is YNFKEQ in the germline V gene.